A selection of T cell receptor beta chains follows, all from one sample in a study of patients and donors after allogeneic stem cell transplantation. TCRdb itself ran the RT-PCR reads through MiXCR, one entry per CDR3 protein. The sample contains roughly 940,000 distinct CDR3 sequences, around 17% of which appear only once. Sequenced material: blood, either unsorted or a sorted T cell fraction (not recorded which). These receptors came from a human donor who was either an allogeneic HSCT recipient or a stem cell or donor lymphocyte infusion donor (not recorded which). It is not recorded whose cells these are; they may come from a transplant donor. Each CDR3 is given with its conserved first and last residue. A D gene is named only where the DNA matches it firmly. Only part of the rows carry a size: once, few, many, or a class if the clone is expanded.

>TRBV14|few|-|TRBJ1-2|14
CASSQGGDHYGYTF
TGTGCCAGCAGCCAAGGAGGGGACCACTATGGCTACACCTTC
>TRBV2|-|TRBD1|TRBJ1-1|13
CASIRGLDTEAFF
TGTGCCAGCATAAGGGGGCTGGACACTGAAGCTTTCTTT
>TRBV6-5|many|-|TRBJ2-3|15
CASSYRREQADTQYF
TGTGCCAGCAGTTACCGCAGGGAGCAGGCAGATACGCAGTATTTT
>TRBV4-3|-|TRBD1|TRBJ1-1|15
CASSAMTGRNTEAFF
TGCGCCAGCAGCGCTATGACAGGGAGAAACACTGAAGCTTTCTTT
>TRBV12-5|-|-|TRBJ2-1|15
CASGLGDSSYNEQFF
TGTGCTAGTGGTCTAGGGGATAGCTCCTACAATGAGCAGTTCTTC
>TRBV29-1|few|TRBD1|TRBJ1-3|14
CSVGTGIEGNTIYF
TGCAGCGTAGGGACAGGGATTGAGGGAAACACCATATATTTT
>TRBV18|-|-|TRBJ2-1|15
CASSPRDSYYNEQFF
TGTGCCAGCTCACCGCGGGACTCATACTACAATGAGCAGTTCTTC
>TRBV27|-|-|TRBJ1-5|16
CASSLTGTPSNQPQHF
TGTGCCAGCAGTTTGACGGGCACTCCGAGCAATCAGCCCCAGCATTTT
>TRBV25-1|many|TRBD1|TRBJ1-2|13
CASSGDRYYGYTF
TGTGCCAGCAGCGGGGACAGGTACTATGGCTACACCTTC
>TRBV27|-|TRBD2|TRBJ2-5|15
CASSFLAGDKETQYF
TGTGCCAGCAGTTTCCTAGCGGGAGACAAAGAGACCCAGTACTTC
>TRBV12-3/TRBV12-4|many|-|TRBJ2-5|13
CASSPGVEETQYF
TGTGCCAGCAGCCCAGGGGTGGAAGAGACCCAGTACTTC
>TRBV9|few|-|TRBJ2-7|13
CASSVDGGDEQYF
TGTGCCAGCAGCGTAGATGGAGGGGACGAGCAGTACTTC
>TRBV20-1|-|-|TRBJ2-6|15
CSASKGHTGANVLTF
TGCAGTGCTAGCAAGGGCCACACTGGGGCCAACGTCCTGACTTTC
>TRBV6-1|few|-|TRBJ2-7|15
CASSEVRVSSYEQYF
TGTGCCAGCAGTGAAGTTCGGGTAAGCTCCTACGAGCAGTACTTC
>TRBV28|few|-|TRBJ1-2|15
CASSPGTALYHGYTF
TGTGCCAGCAGTCCCGGGACGGCCCTATATCATGGCTACACCTTC
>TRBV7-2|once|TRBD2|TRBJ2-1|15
CASSLDASGSRRTFF
TGTGCCAGCAGCTTAGACGCTAGCGGGAGCCGTCGTACGTTCTTC
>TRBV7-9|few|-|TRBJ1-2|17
CASSLAGGFRTNYGYTF
TGTGCCAGCAGCTTAGCGGGTGGTTTCCGGACTAACTATGGCTACACCTTC
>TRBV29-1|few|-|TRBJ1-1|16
CSVEDRGRGRWTEAFF
TGCAGCGTTGAAGATCGGGGCAGGGGTAGGTGGACTGAAGCTTTCTTT
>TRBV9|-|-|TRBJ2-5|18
CASSVDGRDRATSETQYF
TGTGCCAGCAGCGTAGACGGGAGGGACAGGGCCACTTCAGAGACCCAGTACTTC
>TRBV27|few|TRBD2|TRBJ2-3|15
CASSLSIAGADTQYF
TGTGCCAGCAGTTTATCGATAGCGGGGGCAGATACGCAGTATTTT
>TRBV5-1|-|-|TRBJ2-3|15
CASSLSQGGTDTQYF
TGCGCCAGCAGCTTGAGCCAGGGAGGCACAGATACGCAGTATTTT
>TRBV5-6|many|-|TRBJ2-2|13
CASSFGNTGELFF
TGTGCCAGCAGCTTCGGGAACACCGGGGAGCTGTTTTTT
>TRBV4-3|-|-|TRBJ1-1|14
CASSQDTVNTEAFF
TGCGCCAGCAGCCAAGATACCGTTAACACTGAAGCTTTCTTT
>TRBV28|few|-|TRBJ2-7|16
CASSTPDRGGFHEQYF
TGTGCCAGCAGTACACCTGACAGGGGAGGGTTTCACGAGCAGTACTTC
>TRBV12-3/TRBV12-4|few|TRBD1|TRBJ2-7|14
CASSPGQGGFQQYF
TGTGCCAGCAGTCCGGGACAGGGAGGGTTCCAGCAGTACTTC
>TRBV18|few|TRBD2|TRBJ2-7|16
CASSALAGGSSYEQYF
TGTGCCAGCTCAGCACTAGCGGGAGGATCCTCCTACGAGCAGTACTTC